This TCR beta chain was sequenced for a study of shared clonotypes between healthy human individuals. The CDR3 extends over 13 amino acids. The V end was cut by 0 bases, the J end by 1 base, with 3 bases between. Germline CDR1 and CDR2: SGDLS and YYNGEE. Sequencing was performed with immunoSEQ multiplex PCR; in TCRdb, only in-frame clones are kept and a portion is missing. This repertoire shows approximately 1.4 million clones, 95% to 99% found once; its top ten account for roughly 0.45%. The source is a man aged 25-40 years in good health. V and J are TRBV9 and TRBJ2-3, with D unresolved. The sample comprised naive CD4+ T cells sorted from blood. Subset: CD45RA+ positively selected. The CDR3 DNA follows: TGTGCCAGCAGCGTAGTACGCACAGATACGCAGTATTTT. It is translated as CASSVVRTDTQYF. Combining the CDR3 with reference TRBV9 and TRBJ2-3 gives the whole variable domain DSGVTQTPKHLITATGQRVTLRCSPRSGDLSVYWYQQSLDQGLQFLIQYYNGEERAKGNILERFSAQQFPDLHSELNLSSLELGDSALYFCASSVVRTDTQYFGPGTRLTVL.